Listed below are T cell receptor beta chains from one sample, sequenced in a study of beta chain features in type 1 diabetes. Assay used: immunoSEQ multiplex PCR; TCRdb lists only in-frame clones, some missing. The repertoire includes tens of thousands of clones, 49% of them detected once, and approximately 0.3% sits in the top ten. Sequencing was performed on stem cell memory CD4+ T cells from blood. The receptors derive from a man aged 25-45 years with type 1 diabetes. Each CDR3 is given with its conserved first and last residue. The order of the fields is D gene, J gene, V gene, clone size, CDR3 protein, CDR3 DNA. A D gene is named only where the DNA matches it firmly. The size entry is marked missing in some rows and otherwise reads once, few, many or a size class.

>-|TRBJ2-3|TRBV5-1|few
CASSLFASDTQYF
TGCGCCAGCAGCTTGTTTGCGTCAGATACGCAGTATTTT
>TRBD2|TRBJ2-3|TRBV19|-
CASSMTSGDTDTQYF
TGTGCCAGTAGTATGACTAGCGGGGATACAGATACGCAGTATTTT
>TRBD1|TRBJ1-1|TRBV30|-
CAWSALRTGTGNTEAFF
TGTGCCTGGAGTGCACTAAGGACGGGGACAGGGAACACTGAAGCTTTCTTT
>-|TRBJ2-1|TRBV5-1|few
CASSDDYSYNEQFF
TGCGCCAGCAGCGACGACTACTCCTACAATGAGCAGTTCTTC
>TRBD1|TRBJ1-1|TRBV30|-
CAWGDSPLNTEAFF
TGTGCCTGGGGGGACAGCCCTTTGAACACTGAAGCTTTCTTT
>-|TRBJ2-7|TRBV7-9|-
CASSLVAGSTYEQYF
TGTGCCAGCAGCTTAGTAGCAGGGTCCACCTACGAGCAGTACTTC
>TRBD2|TRBJ2-1|TRBV28|few
CASSSPALAGDNEQFF
TGTGCCAGCAGTTCCCCTGCACTAGCGGGAGACAATGAGCAGTTCTTC
>TRBD2|TRBJ2-5|TRBV14|-
CASSQEFGRFGGETQYF
TGTGCCAGCAGCCAAGAGTTCGGGAGGTTCGGGGGAGAGACCCAGTACTTC
>TRBD1|TRBJ2-7|TRBV7-9|-
CASSSNTGGEQYF
TGTGCCAGCAGCTCCAACACAGGGGGCGAGCAGTACTTC
>TRBD2|TRBJ2-5|TRBV2|few
CASSERAGGETQYF
TGTGCCAGCAGTGAAAGAGCGGGAGGGGAGACCCAGTACTTC
>-|TRBJ1-5|TRBV19|-
CASSPGLYQPQHF
TGTGCCAGTAGTCCGGGACTGTATCAGCCCCAGCATTTT
>TRBD1|TRBJ2-2|TRBV27|-
CASSTTGQVPGELFF
TGTGCCAGCAGTACGACGGGACAGGTACCCGGGGAGCTGTTTTTT
>-|TRBJ1-2|TRBV6-1|few
CASSFGGLNTDGYTF
TGTGCCAGCAGTTTCGGGGGGCTTAATACGGATGGCTACACCTTC
>TRBD2|TRBJ2-1|TRBV7-9|-
CASSLGAFVAGGLNEQFF
TGTGCCAGCAGCTTAGGCGCTTTCGTAGCGGGGGGGCTGAATGAGCAGTTCTTC
>-|TRBJ2-2|TRBV30|-
CASYQGSGELFF
TGTGCCTCTTACCAGGGGTCCGGGGAGCTGTTTTTT
>-|TRBJ1-5|TRBV19|few
CASSDRRNQPQHF
TGTGCCAGTAGTGACAGACGCAATCAGCCCCAGCATTTT
>TRBD1|TRBJ1-2|TRBV7-2|few
CASSAQGADYGYTF
TGTGCCAGCAGCGCGCAGGGGGCTGACTATGGCTACACCTTC
>-|TRBJ1-2|TRBV19|-
CASSEGEDGYTF
TGTGCCAGTAGTGAAGGGGAAGACGGCTACACCTTC
>-|TRBJ1-3|TRBV7-9|few
CASSATGNTIYF
TGTGCCAGCAGTGCTACGGGGAACACCATATATTTT
>TRBD1|TRBJ2-1|TRBV6-1|-
CASSGTGPNEQFF
TGTGCCAGCAGCGGGACAGGGCCCAATGAGCAGTTCTTC
>TRBD1|TRBJ2-5|TRBV4-1|-
CASSQDQGAVYKETQYF
TGCGCCAGCAGCCAAGATCAGGGGGCAGTATACAAAGAGACCCAGTACTTC
>-|TRBJ1-2|TRBV21-1|few
CASSSSQNYGYTF
TGTGCCAGCAGTTCGTCGCAGAACTATGGCTACACCTTC